These 5 T cell receptor beta chains were sequenced from one sample in a study of blood T cell repertoires in COVID-19. Only in-frame clones appear in the TCRdb table, and some are missing; sequencing was by immunoSEQ multiplex PCR. The table shows about 96,000 clones, with around 90% occurring only once. Source material: peripheral blood. These receptor sequences come from a human donor with COVID-19, enrolled during active disease. The donor label of this sample is uncertain.

Here the CDR3 DNA reads TGTGCCAGCAGTGAAGCGCTCGGGCAGGGGGCTGGGGCCAACGTCCTGACTTTC. Its translation is CASSEALGQGAGANVLTF. V is TRBV6-1 and J is TRBJ2-6; 7 positions agree with TRBD1. Germline CDR1 is MNHNS and CDR2 is SASEGT. CDR3 size: 18 residues. V lost 0 bases, J lost 2 bases, and 7 bases stayed unmatched.

Only a few counts were recorded for this clone. The chain joins TRBV7-9 to TRBJ2-1; 11 bases align to TRBD2. Per germline, CDR1 SEHNR and CDR2 FQNEAQ (reference sequence). This CDR3 region has 15 residues. After removal of 4 bases from V and 5 bases from J, the junction contained 4 bases not matched to a gene. The CDR3 DNA sequence: TGTGCCAGCAGCTCCACTAGCGGGGGAAACAATGAGCAGTTCTTC. Encoded protein: CASSSTSGGNNEQFF.

The chain couples TRBV2 to TRBJ2-1, with TRBD1 identical over 9 bases. Per the germline V gene, CDR1 is SNHLY and CDR2 is FYNNEI. The junction had 2 bases not matched to a gene; V was cut back by 8 bases and J by 6 bases. The CDR3 runs to 12 residues. CDR3 loop: CASGTGSNEQFF. The DNA of the CDR3 is TGTGCCAGCGGGACAGGGAGCAATGAGCAGTTCTTC.

The gene calls are TRBV2 and TRBJ1-6; no definite D call. This CDR3 has 14 residues. CDR1 SNHLY and CDR2 FYNNEI come from the germline V gene. V was cut by 3 bases and J by 4 bases, with 7 bases left in between. The CDR3 loop is CASSDSTYNSPLHF. CDR3 nucleotides: TGTGCCAGCAGTGACTCGACATATAATTCACCCCTCCACTTT.

The chain recombines TRBV6-5 with TRBJ1-2; D unresolved. CDR3 size: 14 residues. V was trimmed by 7 bases and J by 2 bases, leaving 14 bases between them. Germline V gene data show CDR1 as MNHEY and CDR2 as SVGAGI. CDR3 residues: CASMKGDSNYGYTF. In nucleotides, the CDR3 is TGTGCCAGCATGAAGGGAGATTCGAACTATGGCTACACCTTC.